One sample yielded the 28 T cell receptor beta chains listed below, sequenced in a study of cytomegalovirus exposure and HLA in healthy donors. Primers for the PCR totalled 60 Vbeta and 13 Jbeta. Profiling relied on immunoSEQ multiplex PCR, and the TCRdb table lists in-frame clones only, not all of them. This table holds 100,000 to 150,000 clones, around three quarters found once. Sequenced sample: PBMCs. These receptors were taken from a man between 18 and 29 years old in good health and CMV-seronegative.

The genes are TRBV7-9 and TRBJ1-1, with D uncertain. Germline-derived CDR1 and CDR2 are SEHNR and FQNEAQ (reference sequence). V was trimmed by 3 bases and J by 2 bases, leaving 10 bases between them. The CDR3 totals 14 residues. The CDR3 region is CASSFGGYNTEAFF. In DNA, the CDR3 is TGTGCCAGCAGCTTCGGCGGATACAACACTGAAGCTTTCTTT.

The chain uses TRBV28 and TRBJ2-3, with unresolved D. There are 12 residues in the CDR3. Germline CDR1 reads MDHEN; CDR2 reads SYDVKM. V was trimmed by 6 bases and J by 6 bases, leaving 10 bases between them. The CDR3 nucleotides are TGTGCCAGCAGACAACCCACGGATACGCAGTATTTT. Translation: CASRQPTDTQYF.

The chain has TRBV28 and TRBJ2-5; 12 nucleotides agree with TRBD2. The V and J ends lost 1 base and 5 bases, in that order; junction bases with no gene match: 5. Germline V gene sequence: CDR1 MDHEN, CDR2 SYDVKM. The CDR3 has 16 amino acids. The CDR3 DNA reads TGTGCCAGCAGTTTATCACTAGCGGGGGGAGGGGAGACCCAGTACTTC. Its protein is CASSLSLAGGGETQYF.

The chain employs TRBV6-4 and TRBJ2-6; D might be TRBD2 (5 bases). From germline, CDR1 is MRHNA and CDR2 SNTAGT. There are 13 residues in the CDR3. V lost 7 bases and J lost 11, with 15 bases in between. As DNA, the CDR3 is TGTGCCAGCAAAGGGTCGGACTTAGACGTCCTGACTTTC. This translates into CASKGSDLDVLTF.

The V call is TRBV6-1, the J call TRBJ1-4; TRBD1 matches at 7 bases. The CDR3 runs 15 residues. The ends lost 7 bases at V and 6 bases at J; junction bases unmatched: 11. Germline V CDR1 and CDR2: MNHNS, SASEGT. CDR3 sequence (DNA): TGTGCCAGCACCTCCAGACAGGGTTGGGATGAAAAACTGTTTTTT. Its protein product is CASTSRQGWDEKLFF.

The J gene is TRBJ2-3, the V gene TRBV7-9; D perhaps matches TRBD2 (6 bases). V was shortened by 5 bases and J by 1 base, with 10 bases between the two germline ends. Germline V gene data show CDR1 as SEHNR and CDR2 as FQNEAQ (reference sequence). The CDR3 has 14 amino acids. The CDR3 loop is CASSEPSGTDTQYF. DNA for the CDR3: TGTGCCAGCAGCGAACCTAGCGGCACAGATACGCAGTATTTT.

The V call is TRBV11-3, the J call TRBJ2-7, with TRBD2 as a possible D gene (5 bases). Trimming took 1 base from V and 2 from J, leaving 12 bases between them. This CDR3 comprises 15 residues. CDR1 and CDR2 (germline): SGHNT, YENEEA. The CDR3 sequence is CASSLALLRAYEQYV. The DNA for the CDR3 is TGTGCCAGCAGCTTAGCCCTTTTGCGGGCCTACGAGCAGTACGTC.

V usage is TRBV2 and J usage is TRBJ2-1; TRBD2 aligns across 7 bases. J lost 5 bases, V lost 10 bases, and 20 bases had no gene match. Germline V lookup: CDR1 SNHLY, CDR2 FYNNEI. The CDR3 is 17 amino acids. This CDR3 reads CATTALGNPSGDNEQFF. The CDR3 DNA reads TGTGCCACCACCGCGTTAGGGAATCCTAGCGGAGACAATGAGCAGTTCTTC. The full variable domain, completed using reference TRBV2 and TRBJ2-1, is EPEVTQTPSHQVTQMGQEVILRCVPISNHLYFYWYRQILGQKVEFLVSFYNNEISEKSEIFDDQFSVERPDGSNFTLKIRSTKLEDSAMYFCATTALGNPSGDNEQFFGPGTRLTVL.

The chain is built from TRBV28 and TRBJ2-5; 12 nucleotides line up with TRBD1. The germline gives CDR1 MDHEN, CDR2 SYDVKM. Unmatched junction bases numbered 10, after V lost 6 bases and J lost 5 bases. The length of the CDR3 is 16 residues. This CDR3 reads CASRGAGTGGAETQYF. DNA of the CDR3: TGTGCCAGCAGAGGTGCCGGGACAGGGGGCGCGGAGACCCAGTACTTC.

The gene calls are TRBV7-6 and TRBJ1-2, with 8 bases matching TRBD1. Germline V gives CDR1 SGHVS, CDR2 FNYEAQ. The J segment lost 8 bases and the V segment lost 1 base, leaving 9 bases of the junction unmatched. The CDR3 runs 15 residues. CDR3 coding DNA: TGTGCCAGCAGCTTAGGAGGACAGGGCGCGAGAGGCTACACCTTC. Amino acid sequence: CASSLGGQGARGYTF.

The gene calls are TRBV18 and TRBJ1-1; no clear D gene. Trimming cost V 3 bases and J 9 bases, with 8 bases left between them. The CDR3 length is 11 residues. Germline loops: CDR1 KGHSH, CDR2 LQKENI. The CDR3 here is CASSPRRQAFF. CDR3 nucleotide sequence: TGTGCCAGCTCACCGCGGCGGCAAGCTTTCTTT.

This chain uses TRBV4-3 with TRBJ1-1, with D perhaps matching TRBD1 (5 bases). The CDR3 is 17 amino acids. Germline CDR1 reads LGHNA; CDR2 reads YSLEER. Trimming took off 1 base at V and 0 bases at J, with 15 bases between the two ends. The CDR3 DNA follows: TGCGCCAGCAGCCAAGGGGGCCTCCAAGGCATGAACACTGAAGCTTTCTTT. Protein product: CASSQGGLQGMNTEAFF.

The chain is built from TRBV27 and TRBJ1-2, with D unclear. CDR3 length: 11 residues. Germline assignment: CDR1 MNHEY and CDR2 SMNVEV (reference sequence). V gave up 4 bases and J gave up 6 bases, with 6 bases separating them. CDR3 residues: CASSSSDGYTF. The CDR3, as DNA: TGTGCCAGCAGTTCCTCGGATGGCTACACCTTC.

V is TRBV28 and J is TRBJ1-4; D is undetermined. The CDR3 runs 15 residues. The V gene's germline CDR1 is MDHEN and CDR2 SYDVKM. The V and J ends lost 5 bases and 4 bases respectively, with 14 bases between them. Here the CDR3 reads CASSHRREGNEKLFF. The DNA for the CDR3 is TGTGCCAGCAGTCATAGGCGTGAGGGTAATGAAAAACTGTTTTTT.

The chain carries TRBV19 and TRBJ2-1, with 10 positions matching TRBD2. The CDR3 extends over 15 amino acids. Germline loops: CDR1 LNHDA, CDR2 SQIVND (reference sequence). V shed 4 bases, J shed 7 bases, and the junction held 7 bases outside the gene matches. CDR3 nucleotides: TGTGCCAGTAGTACCGGGACTAGCGAAACGAATGAGCAGTTCTTC. Protein sequence: CASSTGTSETNEQFF.

This clone was observed a handful of times. The V gene is TRBV7-9, the J gene TRBJ1-1; D gene uncertain. Germline V gene sequence: CDR1 SEHNR, CDR2 FQNEAQ (reference sequence). CDR3 length equals 14 residues. V lost 3 bases and J 2 bases, leaving 10 bases between the germline ends. The CDR3 DNA sequence: TGTGCCAGCAGCTTCGGGATGGGCAACACTGAAGCTTTCTTT. This translates into CASSFGMGNTEAFF.

The chain's CDR3 is CASSVGTPEGETQYF. The CDR3 coding sequence is TGTGCCAGCAGTGTGGGGACTCCAGAGGGAGAGACCCAGTACTTC. V usage is TRBV2 and J usage is TRBJ2-5, with D perhaps TRBD2 (6 bases). The CDR3 loop spans 15 amino acids. CDR1 SNHLY and CDR2 FYNNEI come from the germline V gene. V lost 4 bases and J lost 4, with 16 bases in between.

The chain employs TRBV6-5 and TRBJ2-1; D possibly corresponds to TRBD1 (6 bases). Looked up from germline, CDR1 is MNHEY and CDR2 is SVGAGI. Trimming cost V 2 bases and J 1 base, with 9 bases left between them. The CDR3 runs 15 residues. CDR3 sequence (DNA): TGTGCCAGCAGTTACGAGGGGACATCCTACAATGAGCAGTTCTTC. Translating it yields CASSYEGTSYNEQFF.

V gene TRBV4-1 combines with J gene TRBJ1-2; 7 bases align to TRBD1. The trim removed 0 bases at V and 2 bases at J, leaving 3 bases unmatched. The CDR3 spans 15 residues. Germline CDR1 and CDR2: MGHRA and YSYEKL. In DNA form, the CDR3 reads TGCGCCAGCAGCCAAGAGGAGACAGGGAACTATGGCTACACCTTC. This gives the protein CASSQEETGNYGYTF.

This chain connects TRBV15 to TRBJ2-1; TRBD2 matches at 7 bases. Trimming cost V 0 bases and J 2 bases; bases outside gene matches: 7. Germline CDR1 and CDR2: LNHNV and YYDKDF (reference sequence). The CDR3 consists of 17 residues. The CDR3 region has the DNA TGTGCCACCAGCAGAGATCGTGGCGGGAGACCCTACAATGAGCAGTTCTTC. Translation: CATSRDRGGRPYNEQFF.

J is TRBJ2-1 and V is TRBV10-3; TRBD1 aligns across 7 bases. CDR1 is ENHRY, CDR2 SYGVKD, per germline. With V trimmed by 3 bases and J by 4 bases, 9 bases remained unmatched. The CDR3 totals 16 residues. The CDR3 bases are TGTGCCATCAGTGACCCAGGGAAGGGGGCATACAATGAGCAGTTCTTC. It encodes CAISDPGKGAYNEQFF.

The J gene is TRBJ2-5, the V gene TRBV4-1, with a tentative D call TRBD1 (5 bases). The germline CDR1 and CDR2 sequences are MGHRA and YSYEKL. The germline V and J ends were trimmed by 1 base and 5 bases, with 8 bases remaining between them. This CDR3 spans 13 amino acids. CDR3 protein: CASSQGGQETQYF. CDR3 sequence (DNA): TGCGCCAGCAGCCAAGGGGGCCAGGAGACCCAGTACTTC.

The genes are TRBV6-4 and TRBJ2-1; TRBD2 agrees at 10 bases. The CDR3 is 15 amino acids. CDR1 and CDR2 from the germline V gene are MRHNA and SNTAGT. V lost 1 base to trimming and J lost 6 bases; unmatched junction nucleotides: 3. The CDR3 loop reads CASSDLASGSNEQFF. The CDR3 coding sequence is TGTGCCAGCAGTGACTTGGCTAGCGGGAGCAATGAGCAGTTCTTC.

The V gene is TRBV6-5, the J gene TRBJ2-2; 10 nucleotides line up with TRBD2. The CDR3 loop spans 15 amino acids. Germline V gives CDR1 MNHEY, CDR2 SVGAGI. Trimming took 6 bases from V and 5 from J; bases not matched to a gene: 6. Here the CDR3 DNA reads TGTGCCAGCAGGCTACTAGCGGGACAAACCGGGGAGCTGTTTTTT. Translating it yields CASRLLAGQTGELFF.

V usage is TRBV19 and J usage is TRBJ2-3; 9 bases fit TRBD2. CDR3 length equals 16 residues. The V gene's germline CDR1 is LNHDA and CDR2 SQIVND (reference sequence). Trimming took 6 bases from V and 2 from J; bases not matched to a gene: 9. The CDR3 here is CASSLGGRAHTDTQYF. In nucleotides, the CDR3 is TGTGCCAGTAGCCTCGGCGGGAGGGCACACACAGATACGCAGTATTTT.

This clone appeared once. This sequence joins TRBV5-1 and TRBJ2-5; D is undetermined. The CDR3 runs to 13 residues. V gave up 3 bases and J gave up 5 bases, with 11 bases separating them. Germline V lookup: CDR1 SGHRS, CDR2 YFSETQ. The CDR3 sequence is CASSSSREETQYF. DNA for the CDR3: TGCGCCAGCAGCTCGAGCCGTGAGGAGACCCAGTACTTC.

The chain recombines TRBV25-1 with TRBJ2-5; 10 bases fit TRBD1. Trimming removed 5 bases from V and 5 bases from J; junction bases left unmatched: 8. The CDR3 extends over 15 amino acids. Germline CDR1 and CDR2: MGHDK and SYGVNS. The CDR3 is CASSYDRGLGETQYF. The CDR3 region has the DNA TGTGCCAGCAGTTACGACAGGGGGCTAGGGGAGACCCAGTACTTC.

V usage is TRBV10-3 and J usage is TRBJ2-2; TRBD2 is a possible D gene (6 bases). Germline CDR1 ENHRY, CDR2 SYGVKD. CDR3 length: 15 amino acids. Trimming removed 0 bases from V and 5 bases from J, with 10 bases in between. The CDR3 DNA is TGTGCCATCAGTGAGTCTACTGGAGGGACCGGGGAGCTGTTTTTT. It translates to CAISESTGGTGELFF.